What follows are 19 T cell receptor beta chains derived from one specimen sequenced in a study of T cell responses to AZD1222 COVID-19 vaccine. Repertoires were generated with immunoSEQ multiplex PCR, while TCRdb's copy carries only in-frame clones and drops some. The table shows 96,000 or so clones, with 80% to 90% occurring only once. Sequencing used peripheral blood, obtained on day 0 of AZD1222 vaccination. The receptors were gathered from an adult in good health.

The rearrangement joins TRBV7-9 to TRBJ1-2, with TRBD1 identical over 7 bases. J gave up 10 bases and V 4 bases, and 6 bases lay outside the gene matches. Per the germline V gene, CDR1 is SEHNR and CDR2 is FQNEAQ (reference sequence). This CDR3 is 12 amino acids long. The CDR3 loop reads CASSYDRVDYTF. CDR3 coding DNA: TGTGCCAGCAGCTACGACAGGGTCGACTACACCTTC.

This clone was picked up one time. V usage is TRBV9 and J usage is TRBJ2-1; TRBD2 matches 7 bases. V lost 3 bases, J lost 6 bases, and 9 bases stayed unmatched. Germline lookup yields CDR1 SGDLS and CDR2 YYNGEE. The CDR3 spans 15 residues. CDR3 sequence: CASSAVERGGNEQFF. CDR3 DNA: TGTGCCAGCAGCGCCGTTGAGCGGGGAGGCAATGAGCAGTTCTTC.

The chain combines TRBV30 with TRBJ1-2; 11 bases line up with TRBD1. CDR1 and CDR2 from the germline V gene are GTSNPN and SVGIG (reference sequence). CDR3 length: 14 amino acids. V lost 1 base and J lost 5; bases outside the gene matches: 3. In DNA form, the CDR3 reads TGTGCCTGGAGTGGCGGACAGGGGGCTTATGGCTACACCTTC. Translation: CAWSGGQGAYGYTF.

The V and J genes are TRBV30 and TRBJ1-1; TRBD1 is a possible D gene (6 bases). The V end lost 3 bases, the J end lost 7 bases, and 15 bases lay between the germline ends. Germline V lookup: CDR1 GTSNPN, CDR2 SVGIG (reference sequence). This CDR3 contains 13 residues. The CDR3 spells CAWREDSASEAFF. Written as DNA, the CDR3 is TGTGCCTGGAGGGAGGACAGCGCAAGTGAAGCTTTCTTT.

This clone occurred once. This chain uses TRBV30 with TRBJ2-5, with unresolved D. The CDR3 spans 13 residues. Germline CDR1 and CDR2: GTSNPN and SVGIG (reference sequence). V was cut by 1 base and J by 0 bases, with 6 bases left in between. As DNA, the CDR3 is TGTGCCTGGAGTGGGGTCCACCAAGAGACCCAGTACTTC. Protein product: CAWSGVHQETQYF.

The rearrangement links TRBV7-8 to TRBJ1-2, with 10 bases lining up with TRBD1. Trimming at V came to 3 bases and at J to 8 bases, leaving 6 bases not matched to a gene. Germline CDR1 reads SGHVS; CDR2 reads FQNEAQ. The CDR3 consists of 14 residues. The CDR3 protein is CASSFVGTGEGYTF. Here the CDR3 DNA reads TGTGCCAGCAGCTTTGTGGGGACAGGGGAAGGCTACACCTTC.

This sequence joins TRBV24-1 and TRBJ2-3; the D gene is possibly TRBD1 (5 bases). Germline CDR1 and CDR2: KGHDR and SFDVKD. Trimming shortened V by 5 bases and J by 6 bases, and 11 bases separated the two germline ends. The CDR3 sequence is 13 residues long. DNA of the CDR3: TGTGCCACCAGTGTTCCCCAGGGCGATACGCAGTATTTT. It is translated as CATSVPQGDTQYF.

V is TRBV29-1 and J is TRBJ2-7, with 9 nucleotides matching TRBD1. V trimming: 5 bases; J trimming: 2 bases; junction bases outside the gene matches: 4. Germline CDR1 is SQVTM and CDR2 is ANQGSEA. This CDR3 is built from 13 residues. Here the CDR3 DNA reads TGCAGCGTTCTACAGGGGGCGGCCTACGAGCAGTACTTC. Its translation is CSVLQGAAYEQYF.

The CDR3 loop reads CASSYESSYNSPLHF. In nucleotides, the CDR3 is TGTGCCAGCAGTTACGAAAGCTCCTATAATTCACCCCTCCACTTT. V usage is TRBV6-5 and J usage is TRBJ1-6; D not certain. The germline V gene has CDR1 MNHEY and CDR2 SVGAGI. The V end was cut by 2 bases, the J end by 0 bases, with 5 bases between. This CDR3 is 15 amino acids long.

V is TRBV2 and J is TRBJ2-6; no definite D call. Per the germline V gene, CDR1 is SNHLY and CDR2 is FYNNEI. The length of the CDR3 is 13 residues. The germline V and J ends were trimmed by 6 bases and 3 bases, with 6 bases remaining between them. The CDR3 is CASRESGANVLTF. The CDR3 DNA reads as TGTGCCAGCAGGGAAAGTGGGGCCAACGTCCTGACTTTC.

This chain uses TRBV19 with TRBJ1-5, with D unresolved. CDR3 length: 15 residues. Trimming removed 3 bases from V and 3 bases from J, with 12 bases in between. CDR1 LNHDA and CDR2 SQIVND come from the germline V gene (reference sequence). The CDR3 DNA reads as TGTGCCAGTAGTATTCCTGGGGTGGCCAATCAGCCCCAGCATTTT. Translation: CASSIPGVANQPQHF.

The J gene is TRBJ2-2, the V gene TRBV19, with D possibly matching TRBD1 (5 bases). Germline V lookup: CDR1 LNHDA, CDR2 SQIVND (reference sequence). V gave up 4 bases and J gave up 1 base, with 13 bases separating them. The CDR3 extends over 16 amino acids. Written as DNA, the CDR3 is TGTGCCAGTAGTACCTTCGGCCAGGGGAACACCGGGGAGCTGTTTTTT. As protein: CASSTFGQGNTGELFF.

The CDR3 loop is CASSQPLEISGNTIYF. CDR3 sequence (DNA): TGTGCCAGCAGCCAACCCTTGGAGATATCTGGAAACACCATATATTTT. The rearrangement links TRBV3-1 (or the pseudogene TRBV3-2) to TRBJ1-3; D unclear. Trimming left V 2 bases short and J 1 base short, with 12 bases between. The CDR3 covers 16 residues. Germline lookup yields CDR1 LGHDT and CDR2 YNNKEL (reference sequence).

This chain connects TRBV19 to TRBJ1-6; tentative D call: TRBD1 (5 bases). V lost 5 bases, J lost 0 bases, and 11 bases lay in between. This CDR3 has 16 amino acids. Germline CDR1 LNHDA, CDR2 SQIVND (reference sequence). The CDR3 region is CASSGGGGSYNSPLHF. As DNA, the CDR3 is TGTGCCAGTAGTGGCGGCGGGGGCTCCTATAATTCACCCCTCCACTTT.

The V gene is TRBV15, the J gene TRBJ2-7, with a weak D call TRBD2 (5 bases). The CDR3 covers 15 residues. Germline V lookup: CDR1 LNHNV, CDR2 YYDKDF (reference sequence). Trimming removed 1 base from V and 4 bases from J, with 14 bases in between. CDR3 in DNA: TGTGCCACCAGCAGAGGATTAGGTGACTATTACGAGCAGTACTTC. Translating it yields CATSRGLGDYYEQYF. The full variable domain, with the rest looked up from reference TRBV15 and TRBJ2-7, is DAMVIQNPRYQVTQFGKPVTLSCSQTLNHNVMYWYQQKSSQAPKLLFHYYDKDFNNEADTPDNFQSRRPNTSFCFLDIRSPGLGDTAMYLCATSRGLGDYYEQYFGPGTRLTVT.

The chain recombines TRBV19 with TRBJ1-1; 8 nucleotides match TRBD1. J gave up 3 bases and V 4 bases, and 13 bases lay outside the gene matches. This CDR3 is built from 17 residues. The germline V gene encodes CDR1 LNHDA and CDR2 SQIVND (reference sequence). CDR3 bases: TGTGCCAGTAGTACCCGGACAGGGACGCCCTTTTACACTGAAGCTTTCTTT. Protein sequence: CASSTRTGTPFYTEAFF.

The chain recombines TRBV15 with TRBJ1-2, with D perhaps matching TRBD1 (5 bases). CDR3 length equals 13 residues. Germline V gene sequence: CDR1 LNHNV, CDR2 YYDKDF (reference sequence). The germline V and J ends were trimmed by 0 bases and 5 bases, with 7 bases remaining between them. The DNA for the CDR3 is TGTGCCACCAGCAGAGATTCAGGGTATGGCTACACCTTC. Its translation: CATSRDSGYGYTF.

This chain uses TRBV29-1 with TRBJ2-7; D is tentatively TRBD1 or TRBD2 (5 bases each). Germline V CDR1 and CDR2: SQVTM, ANQGSEA. The CDR3 sequence is 15 residues long. The ends were cut back, 1 base at V and 3 bases at J, with 16 bases in the middle. CDR3 amino acids: CSVEVWGTVRYEQYF. CDR3 nucleotides: TGCAGCGTTGAAGTATGGGGGACGGTTCGCTACGAGCAGTACTTC.

The chain joins TRBV7-8 to TRBJ2-2; perhaps D is TRBD1 or TRBD2 (7 bases each). The length of the CDR3 is 18 residues. Trimming stripped 5 bases from V and 1 base from J, with 20 bases between. Germline loops: CDR1 SGHVS, CDR2 FQNEAQ. This chain's CDR3 is CASSLTRGAGGNTGELFF. CDR3 DNA: TGTGCCAGCAGCCTCACCCGGGGGGCAGGGGGGAACACCGGGGAGCTGTTTTTT.